The 28 T cell receptor beta chains below come from one sample, sequenced in a study of blood T cell repertoires in COVID-19. The method was immunoSEQ multiplex PCR; TCRdb's version includes in-frame clones alone and lacks a portion of them. Of about 300,000 clones detected, approximately 86% appear once; the ten largest clones hold 1% to 1.5%. Sequences were obtained from peripheral blood. The receptors here all came from an older man with acute or convalescent COVID-19.

The rearrangement joins TRBV28 to TRBJ2-3; TRBD2 agrees at 15 bases. The CDR3 covers 20 residues. Looked up from germline, CDR1 is MDHEN and CDR2 is SYDVKM. V trimming: 5 bases; J trimming: 0 bases; junction bases outside the gene matches: 12. CDR3 bases: TGTGCCAGCAGTCTTGCGAAGGCCGGGACTAGCGGGGGGAGCACAGATACGCAGTATTTT. Translating it yields CASSLAKAGTSGGSTDTQYF.

This rearrangement joins TRBV20-1 to TRBJ2-1; 11 positions match TRBD2. The CDR3 runs 14 residues. The germline V gene has CDR1 DFQATT and CDR2 SNEGSKA (reference sequence). The J segment lost 10 bases and the V segment lost 3 bases, leaving 8 bases of the junction unmatched. This CDR3 reads CSASTSGRSGEQFF. The CDR3 DNA is TGCAGTGCTAGTACTAGCGGGAGATCGGGAGAGCAGTTCTTC.

The chain couples TRBV10-1 to TRBJ2-3; 13 bases are shared with TRBD2. The CDR3 runs to 17 residues. The ends lost 5 bases at V and 0 bases at J; junction bases unmatched: 5. Germline V lookup: CDR1 WNHNN, CDR2 SYGVQD (reference sequence). CDR3: CASSSGLAGDSTDTQYF. The DNA for the CDR3 is TGCGCCAGCAGTTCCGGACTAGCGGGGGACAGCACAGATACGCAGTATTTT.

The chain is built from TRBV6-5 and TRBJ2-7, with D possibly TRBD1 on 5 matching bases. Germline V gives CDR1 MNHEY, CDR2 SVGAGI. V lost 7 bases and J 1 base, leaving 8 bases between the germline ends. CDR3 length equals 12 residues. CDR3 loop: CASTDSSYEQYF. For the CDR3, the DNA is TGTGCCAGCACAGACAGTTCCTACGAGCAGTACTTC.

The V and J genes are TRBV23-1 and TRBJ1-1; D is uncertain. TRBV23-1 is labeled an ORF, and its function is uncertain. The CDR3 sequence is 21 residues long. V gave up 0 bases and J gave up 0 bases, with 26 bases separating them. CDR3 sequence: CASSQSKEVEGQCILNTEAFF. Here the CDR3 DNA reads TGCGCCAGCAGTCAATCTAAGGAAGTCGAGGGCCAATGCATCTTGAACACTGAAGCTTTCTTT.

The V call is TRBV3-1 (or the pseudogene TRBV3-2), the J call TRBJ1-6; the D gene is possibly TRBD1 (5 bases). Deletions cut 0 bases from V and 5 bases from J, with 20 bases between. The germline CDR1 and CDR2 sequences are LGHDT and YNNKEL (reference sequence). The CDR3 covers 19 residues. The CDR3, as DNA: TGTGCCAGCAGCCAAGAGTCAGACAGCCCGCCTGAGGATAATTCACCCCTCCACTTT. Protein product: CASSQESDSPPEDNSPLHF.

The J gene is TRBJ2-5, the V gene TRBV3-1 (or the pseudogene TRBV3-2); TRBD2 agrees at 9 bases. The V segment lost 5 bases and the J segment 7 bases; nucleotides outside the gene matches: 5. Germline CDR1 LGHDT, CDR2 YNNKEL (reference sequence). The CDR3 contains 13 residues. The CDR3 DNA reads TGTGCCAGCAGCGATAGCGGGGGTCGGACCCAGTACTTC. Translating gives CASSDSGGRTQYF.

The chain combines TRBV19 with TRBJ2-2, with 12 bases that match TRBD1. Germline V gene data show CDR1 as LNHDA and CDR2 as SQIVND (reference sequence). The CDR3 runs 15 residues. Trimming cost V 5 bases and J 7 bases; bases outside gene matches: 5. The CDR3 is CASSGGQGAGGELFF. In nucleotides, the CDR3 is TGTGCCAGTAGTGGGGGACAGGGGGCCGGCGGGGAGCTGTTTTTT.

The chain uses TRBV5-6 and TRBJ2-5; TRBD2 is a possible D gene (5 bases). The CDR3 is made up of 13 amino acids. The V end was cut by 4 bases, the J end by 5 bases, with 12 bases between. Looked up from germline, CDR1 is SGHDT and CDR2 is YYEEEE. CDR3: CASSPNGGETQYF. DNA for the CDR3: TGTGCCAGCAGCCCAAACGGCGGGGAGACCCAGTACTTC.

This chain uses TRBV29-1 with TRBJ2-5, with 9 bases fitting TRBD1. CDR1 SQVTM and CDR2 ANQGSEA come from the germline V gene. The CDR3 length is 12 residues. J was trimmed by 1 base and V by 6 bases; bases with no gene match: 0. The CDR3 sequence is CSVGQGQETQYF. CDR3 sequence (DNA): TGCAGCGTGGGACAGGGCCAAGAGACCCAGTACTTC.

The J gene is TRBJ2-7, the V gene TRBV5-6; 7 bases map to TRBD2. With 2 bases clipped from V and 4 bases from J, the junction kept 9 bases outside the gene matches. The CDR3 runs 15 residues. Germline lookup yields CDR1 SGHDT and CDR2 YYEEEE. The CDR3 loop is CASSFGGIREYEQYF. CDR3 in DNA: TGTGCCAGCAGCTTCGGGGGGATTCGGGAGTACGAGCAGTACTTC.

As for this clone: The junction differs from germline at one of its ends, possibly a read error. This sequence joins TRBV20-1 and TRBJ2-1, with D tentatively TRBD2 (5 bases). The CDR3 spans 8 residues. The germline gives CDR1 DFQATT, CDR2 SNEGSKA (reference sequence). The CDR3 coding sequence is TGCAGTGCTAGACCCGGGGTCTTC. Encoded protein: CSARPGVF.

This clone was counted a single time. V gene TRBV5-4 combines with J gene TRBJ1-2; 7 bases match TRBD1. Germline loops: CDR1 SGHNT, CDR2 YYREEE (reference sequence). V shed 6 bases and J 4 bases; nucleotides not matched to a gene: 3. The CDR3 is 12 residues long. The CDR3 bases are TGTGCCAGCAACCGGGACAGCTATGGCTACACCTTC. This gives the protein CASNRDSYGYTF.

This rearrangement joins TRBV6-5 to TRBJ1-2; D is undetermined. V lost 2 bases, J lost 9 bases, and 13 bases lay in between. CDR3 length equals 13 residues. Looked up from germline, CDR1 is MNHEY and CDR2 is SVGAGI. The CDR3 region is CASSYSGRRSYTF. The CDR3 nucleotides read TGTGCCAGCAGTTACAGTGGCAGGCGAAGCTACACCTTC.

Notes on this clone: Other DNA variants within this sample encode the same CDR3. This chain links TRBV5-1 with TRBJ2-5, with 12 bases matching TRBD2. Germline CDR1 is SGHRS and CDR2 is YFSETQ. Unmatched junction bases numbered 4, after V lost 5 bases and J lost 2 bases. The CDR3 consists of 15 residues. The CDR3 loop is CASSNGLAGQETQYF. Here the CDR3 DNA reads TGCGCCAGCAGTAACGGACTAGCGGGGCAAGAGACCCAGTACTTC.

The J gene is TRBJ1-5, the V gene TRBV7-6; D perhaps matches TRBD1 (5 bases). The length of the CDR3 is 14 residues. Trimming took 1 base from V and 9 from J, leaving 13 bases between them. Germline CDR1 is SGHVS and CDR2 is FNYEAQ. CDR3 sequence reads: CASSLDHGGWPQHF. The DNA of the CDR3 is TGTGCCAGCAGCTTAGATCACGGGGGTTGGCCCCAGCATTTT.

Comment on this clone: The same CDR3 arises from other DNA sequences in this sample as well. In nucleotides, the CDR3 is TGTGCCAGCAGCTCAAATAGCGGGGGGCAAGAGACCCAGTACTTC. Protein: CASSSNSGGQETQYF. The V and J genes are TRBV6-5 and TRBJ2-5; 10 nucleotides line up with TRBD2. V gave up 6 bases and J gave up 2 bases; unmatched junction bases: 6. CDR1 MNHEY and CDR2 SVGAGI come from the germline V gene. CDR3 size: 15 residues.

The chain employs TRBV12-3 or TRBV12-4 and TRBJ1-4; D gene uncertain. CDR3 length: 13 residues. The ends were cut back, 2 bases at V and 5 bases at J, with 6 bases in the middle. CDR3 loop: CASSLLANEKLFF. DNA for the CDR3: TGTGCCAGCAGTTTACTAGCAAATGAAAAACTGTTTTTT.

In this sample, this clone turned up once. The V and J genes are TRBV18 and TRBJ1-2; 9 nucleotides match TRBD1. This CDR3 comprises 14 residues. Germline trimming cut 3 bases from V and 8 bases from J; bases unmatched to any gene: 7. Germline assignment: CDR1 KGHSH and CDR2 LQKENI. CDR3 protein: CASSPTGQGLGYTF. CDR3 DNA: TGTGCCAGCTCACCCACGGGACAGGGTTTAGGCTACACCTTC.

Only one count was recorded for this clone. The chain couples TRBV3-1 (or the pseudogene TRBV3-2) to TRBJ2-2; 13 nucleotides agree with TRBD2. Germline CDR1 and CDR2: LGHDT and YNNKEL (reference sequence). The CDR3 consists of 17 residues. The junction had 5 bases not matched to a gene; V was cut back by 0 bases and J by 7 bases. The CDR3 coding sequence is TGTGCCAGCAGCCAAGATTGGACTAGCGGGAGTGGCGGGGAGCTGTTTTTT. Translated: CASSQDWTSGSGGELFF.

The rearrangement joins TRBV7-6 to TRBJ2-1, with 12 bases matching TRBD2. The CDR3 covers 15 residues. V trimming: 6 bases; J trimming: 8 bases; junction bases outside the gene matches: 8. Per the germline V gene, CDR1 is SGHVS and CDR2 is FNYEAQ. The CDR3: CASSNLAGGLYEQFF. CDR3 in DNA: TGTGCCAGCAGTAATCTAGCGGGGGGGCTGTATGAGCAGTTCTTC.

This rearrangement joins TRBV5-1 to TRBJ2-5, with 12 nucleotides matching TRBD2. CDR1 and CDR2 from the germline V gene are SGHRS and YFSETQ. V lost 2 bases to trimming and J lost 1 base; unmatched junction nucleotides: 3. The CDR3 runs to 16 residues. The CDR3 is CASSFQLAGGQETQYF. In nucleotides, the CDR3 is TGCGCCAGCAGCTTCCAACTAGCGGGGGGCCAAGAGACCCAGTACTTC.

The chain has TRBV30 and TRBJ1-5; TRBD1 agrees at 12 bases. Germline loops: CDR1 GTSNPN, CDR2 SVGIG (reference sequence). This CDR3 has 15 amino acids. V shed 2 bases and J 6 bases; nucleotides not matched to a gene: 5. CDR3 bases: TGTGCCTGGAGTCCGGGACAGGGGGCAGGTCAGCCCCAGCATTTT. It yields the protein CAWSPGQGAGQPQHF.

This rearrangement joins TRBV7-9 to TRBJ2-4; maybe TRBD1 (6 bases). V was trimmed by 11 bases and J by 0 bases, leaving 17 bases between them. Looked up from germline, CDR1 is SEHNR and CDR2 is FQNEAQ (reference sequence). CDR3 length: 15 amino acids. CDR3 nucleotides: TGTGCCGATGTTAGGGGGAAACTAGCCAAAAACATTCAGTACTTC. Translated: CADVRGKLAKNIQYF.

The CDR3 protein is CASSLLGGSYNSPLHF. CDR3 DNA sequence: TGCGCCAGCAGCTTGTTGGGGGGCTCCTATAATTCACCCCTCCACTTT. The rearrangement links TRBV5-1 to TRBJ1-6; D perhaps matches TRBD1 (5 bases). Per germline, CDR1 SGHRS and CDR2 YFSETQ. The ends were cut back, 1 base at V and 0 bases at J, with 8 bases in the middle. This CDR3 is built from 16 residues.

This sequence joins TRBV27 and TRBJ2-3, with D possibly being TRBD2 (6 bases). V lost 6 bases and J 1 base, leaving 17 bases between the germline ends. Germline CDR1 MNHEY, CDR2 SMNVEV (reference sequence). This CDR3 comprises 16 residues. DNA of the CDR3: TGTGCCAGCAGCTTTTTCGGGGGTCTGGGCACAGATACGCAGTATTTT. Translated: CASSFFGGLGTDTQYF.

The count of this clone is one. The gene calls are TRBV6-6 and TRBJ1-5, with 8 bases lining up with TRBD1. The CDR3 is 13 residues long. The V gene's germline CDR1 is MNHNY and CDR2 SVGAGI (reference sequence). J gave up 4 bases and V 10 bases, and 6 bases lay outside the gene matches. CDR3 DNA sequence: TGTGCCACCCAGGGGGCTGGGAATCAGCCCCAGCATTTT. It encodes CATQGAGNQPQHF.

This chain connects TRBV30 to TRBJ1-4; 9 positions match TRBD1. The CDR3 length is 14 residues. CDR1 and CDR2 from the germline V gene are GTSNPN and SVGIG (reference sequence). V trimming: 0 bases; J trimming: 9 bases; junction bases outside the gene matches: 5. CDR3 bases: TGTGCCTGGAGTGTCGGGACAGGGAGAAAAAAACTGTTTTTT. Its protein product is CAWSVGTGRKKLFF.